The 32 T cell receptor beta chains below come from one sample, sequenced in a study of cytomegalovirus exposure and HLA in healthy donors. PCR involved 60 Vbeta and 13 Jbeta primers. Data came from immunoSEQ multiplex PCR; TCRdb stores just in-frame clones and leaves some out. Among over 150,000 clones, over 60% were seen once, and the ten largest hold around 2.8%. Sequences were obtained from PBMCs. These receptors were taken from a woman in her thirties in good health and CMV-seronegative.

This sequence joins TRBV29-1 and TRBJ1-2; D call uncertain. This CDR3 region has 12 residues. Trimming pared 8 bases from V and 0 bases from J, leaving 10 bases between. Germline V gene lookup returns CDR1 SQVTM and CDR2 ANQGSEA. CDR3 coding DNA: TGCAGCACCACCACTGCTAACTATGGCTACACCTTC. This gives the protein CSTTTANYGYTF.

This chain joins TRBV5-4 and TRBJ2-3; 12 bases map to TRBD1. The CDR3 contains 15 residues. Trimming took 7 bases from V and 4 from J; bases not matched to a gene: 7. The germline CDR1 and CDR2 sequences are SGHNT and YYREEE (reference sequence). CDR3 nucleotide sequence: TGTGCCAGCGTCCGGGACAGGGGGCGGGCAGATACGCAGTATTTT. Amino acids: CASVRDRGRADTQYF.

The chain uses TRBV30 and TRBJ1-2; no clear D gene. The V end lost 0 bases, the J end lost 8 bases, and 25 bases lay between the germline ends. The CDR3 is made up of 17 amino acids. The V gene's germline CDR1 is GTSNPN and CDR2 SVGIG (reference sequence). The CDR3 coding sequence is TGTGCCTGGAGTGTACTCGGGTCAGGCTCCACCCGGGAGGGCTACACCTTC. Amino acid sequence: CAWSVLGSGSTREGYTF.

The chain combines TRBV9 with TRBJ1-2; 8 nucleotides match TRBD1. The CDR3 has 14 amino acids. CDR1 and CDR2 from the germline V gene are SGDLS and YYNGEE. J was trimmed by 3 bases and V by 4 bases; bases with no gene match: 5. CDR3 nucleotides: TGTGCCAGCAGCCTCGGGACAGGAGACTATGGCTACACCTTC. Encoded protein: CASSLGTGDYGYTF.

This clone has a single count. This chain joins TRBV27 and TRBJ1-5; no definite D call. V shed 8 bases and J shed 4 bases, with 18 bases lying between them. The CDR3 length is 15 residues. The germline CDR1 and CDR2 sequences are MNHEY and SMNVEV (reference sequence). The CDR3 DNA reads TGTGCCAGCTCGCCGGCCCTAGGCGGAAATCAGCCCCAGCATTTT. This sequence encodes CASSPALGGNQPQHF.

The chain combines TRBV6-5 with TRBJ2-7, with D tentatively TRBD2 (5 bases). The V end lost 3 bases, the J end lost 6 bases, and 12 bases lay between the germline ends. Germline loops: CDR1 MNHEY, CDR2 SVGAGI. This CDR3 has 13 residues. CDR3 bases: TGTGCCAGCAGTTATGTTGAGGGCGGCGAGCAGTACTTC. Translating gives CASSYVEGGEQYF.

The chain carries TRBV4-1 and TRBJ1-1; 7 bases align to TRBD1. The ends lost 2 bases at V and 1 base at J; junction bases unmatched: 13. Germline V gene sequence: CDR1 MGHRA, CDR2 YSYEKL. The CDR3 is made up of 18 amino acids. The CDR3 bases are TGCGCCAGCAGCCAACGGACAGGAGTCATATTAACGAACACTGAAGCTTTCTTT. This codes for CASSQRTGVILTNTEAFF.

The CDR3 loop reads CASRLGTAVEAFF. Written as DNA, the CDR3 is TGTGCCAGCAGATTAGGGACTGCAGTAGAAGCTTTCTTT. The gene calls are TRBV28 and TRBJ1-1; possibly TRBD1 for D (5 bases). V was trimmed by 6 bases and J by 8 bases, leaving 16 bases between them. This CDR3 has 13 residues. Germline V gene sequence: CDR1 MDHEN, CDR2 SYDVKM. Together with reference TRBV28 and TRBJ1-1, the CDR3 gives the full variable domain: DVKVTQSSRYLVKRTGEKVFLECVQDMDHENMFWYRQDPGLGLRLIYFSYDVKMKEKGDIPEGYSVSREKKERFSLILESASTNQTSMYLCASRLGTAVEAFFGQGTRLTVV.

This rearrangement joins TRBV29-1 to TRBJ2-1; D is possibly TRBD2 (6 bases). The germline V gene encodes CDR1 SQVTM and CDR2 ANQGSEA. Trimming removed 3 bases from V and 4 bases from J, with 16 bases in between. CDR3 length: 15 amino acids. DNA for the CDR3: TGCAGCGTTGATGTATCCGGGACTCAGTACAATGAGCAGTTCTTC. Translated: CSVDVSGTQYNEQFF.

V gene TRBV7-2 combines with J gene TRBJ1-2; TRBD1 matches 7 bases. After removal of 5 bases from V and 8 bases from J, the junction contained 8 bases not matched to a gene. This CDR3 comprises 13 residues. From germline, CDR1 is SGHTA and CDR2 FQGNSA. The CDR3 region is CASSPRDSIGYTF. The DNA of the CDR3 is TGTGCCAGCAGCCCCAGGGACAGTATAGGCTACACCTTC.

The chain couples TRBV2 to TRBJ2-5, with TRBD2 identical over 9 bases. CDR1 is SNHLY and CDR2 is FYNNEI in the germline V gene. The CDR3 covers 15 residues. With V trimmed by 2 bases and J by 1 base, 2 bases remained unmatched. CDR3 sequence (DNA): TGTGCCAGCAGTGAACTAGCGGGGACCCAAGAGACCCAGTACTTC. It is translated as CASSELAGTQETQYF.

This CDR3 is CASSKGLAENEQFF. As DNA, the CDR3 is TGTGCCAGCAGCAAGGGACTAGCGGAAAATGAGCAGTTCTTC. The rearrangement joins TRBV7-6 to TRBJ2-1, with 11 bases identical to TRBD2. Trimming took 5 bases from V and 7 from J; bases not matched to a gene: 4. The germline CDR1 and CDR2 sequences are SGHVS and FNYEAQ. This CDR3 comprises 14 residues.

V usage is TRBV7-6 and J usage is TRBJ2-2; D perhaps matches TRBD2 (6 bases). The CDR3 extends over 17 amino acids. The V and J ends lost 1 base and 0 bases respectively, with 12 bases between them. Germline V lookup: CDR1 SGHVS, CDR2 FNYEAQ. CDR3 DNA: TGTGCCAGCAGCTTAGAAGCGGCGGGATCGAACACCGGGGAGCTGTTTTTT. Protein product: CASSLEAAGSNTGELFF.

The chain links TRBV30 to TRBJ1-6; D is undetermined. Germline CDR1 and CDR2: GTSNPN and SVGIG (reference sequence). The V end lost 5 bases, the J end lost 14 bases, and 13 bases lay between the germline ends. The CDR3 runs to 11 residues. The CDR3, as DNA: TGTGCCTGGGACCGAACCGGGTCCCTCCACTTT. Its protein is CAWDRTGSLHF. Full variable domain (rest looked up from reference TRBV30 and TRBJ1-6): SQTIHQWPATLVQPVGSPLSLECTVEGTSNPNLYWYRQAAGRGLQLLFYSVGIGQISSEVPQNLSASRPQDRQFILSSKKLLLSDSGFYLCAWDRTGSLHFGNGTRLTVT.

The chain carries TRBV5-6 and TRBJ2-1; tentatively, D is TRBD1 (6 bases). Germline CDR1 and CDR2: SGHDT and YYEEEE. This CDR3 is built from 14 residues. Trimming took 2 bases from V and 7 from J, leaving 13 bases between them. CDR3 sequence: CASSFLQGANEQFF. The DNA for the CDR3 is TGTGCCAGCAGCTTCCTACAGGGTGCGAATGAGCAGTTCTTC.

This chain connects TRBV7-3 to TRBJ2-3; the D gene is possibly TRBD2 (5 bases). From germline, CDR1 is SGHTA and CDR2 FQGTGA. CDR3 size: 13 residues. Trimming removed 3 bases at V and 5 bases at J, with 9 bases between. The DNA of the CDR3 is TGTGCCAGCAGCTTCTACAGCGGAGATACGCAGTATTTT. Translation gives CASSFYSGDTQYF.

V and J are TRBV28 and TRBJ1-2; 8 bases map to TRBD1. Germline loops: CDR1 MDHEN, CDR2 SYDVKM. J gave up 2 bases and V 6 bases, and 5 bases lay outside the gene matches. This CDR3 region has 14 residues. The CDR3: CASSDTGGNYGYTF. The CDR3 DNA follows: TGTGCCAGCAGCGACACAGGGGGAAACTATGGCTACACCTTC.

CDR3 DNA sequence: TGTGCCAGCAGTTACGGAGTAGTTTCAGAGACCCAGTACTTC. Translating gives CASSYGVVSETQYF. V gene TRBV6-6 combines with J gene TRBJ2-5; the D is unclear. The CDR3 extends over 14 amino acids. The V end lost 2 bases, the J end lost 4 bases, and 11 bases lay between the germline ends. The V gene's germline CDR1 is MNHNY and CDR2 SVGAGI (reference sequence).

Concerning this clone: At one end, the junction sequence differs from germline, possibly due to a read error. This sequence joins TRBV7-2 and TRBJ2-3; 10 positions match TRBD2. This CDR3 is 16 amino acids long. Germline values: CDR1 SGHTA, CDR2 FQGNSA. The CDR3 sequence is CAGSKLAGAGGDTQYF. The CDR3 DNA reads TGTGCCGGCAGTAAGCTAGCGGGAGCCGGGGGAGATACGCAGTATTTT.

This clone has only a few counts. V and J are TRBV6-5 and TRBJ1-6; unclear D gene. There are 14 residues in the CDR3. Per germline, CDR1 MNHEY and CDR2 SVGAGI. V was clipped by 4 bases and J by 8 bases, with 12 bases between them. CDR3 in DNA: TGTGCCAGCAGTTCCTCGGAGCGGCATTCACCCCTCCACTTT. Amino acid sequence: CASSSSERHSPLHF.

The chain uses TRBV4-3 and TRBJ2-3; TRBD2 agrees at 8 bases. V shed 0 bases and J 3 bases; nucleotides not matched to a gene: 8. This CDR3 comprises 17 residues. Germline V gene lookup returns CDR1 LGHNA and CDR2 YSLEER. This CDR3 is CASSQDRGLGKTDTQYF. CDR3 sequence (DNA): TGCGCCAGCAGCCAAGATAGGGGACTAGGGAAAACAGATACGCAGTATTTT.

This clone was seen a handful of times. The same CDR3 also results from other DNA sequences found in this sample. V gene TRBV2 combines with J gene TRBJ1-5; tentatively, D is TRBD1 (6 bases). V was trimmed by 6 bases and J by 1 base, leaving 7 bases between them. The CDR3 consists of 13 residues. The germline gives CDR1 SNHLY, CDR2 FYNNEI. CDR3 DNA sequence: TGTGCCAGCAGAACAGGGAGCAATCAGCCCCAGCATTTT. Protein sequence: CASRTGSNQPQHF.

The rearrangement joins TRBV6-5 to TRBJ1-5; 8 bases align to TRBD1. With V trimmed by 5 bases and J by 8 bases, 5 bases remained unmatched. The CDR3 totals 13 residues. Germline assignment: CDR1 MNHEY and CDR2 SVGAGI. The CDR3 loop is CASSLDRVKPQHF. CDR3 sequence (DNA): TGTGCCAGCAGTCTGGACAGGGTAAAGCCCCAGCATTTT.

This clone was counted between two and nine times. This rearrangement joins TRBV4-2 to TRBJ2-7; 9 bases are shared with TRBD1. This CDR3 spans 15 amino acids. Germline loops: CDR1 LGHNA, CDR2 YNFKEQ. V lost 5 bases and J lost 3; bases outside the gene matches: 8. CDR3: CASSLPGTGNYEQYF. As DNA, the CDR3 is TGTGCCAGCAGCTTGCCCGGGACAGGGAACTACGAGCAGTACTTC.

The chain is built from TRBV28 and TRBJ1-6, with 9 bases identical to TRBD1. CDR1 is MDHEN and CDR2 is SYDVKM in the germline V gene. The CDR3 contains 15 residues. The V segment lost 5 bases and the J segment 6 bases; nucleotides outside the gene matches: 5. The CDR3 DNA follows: TGTGCCAGCAGTGTGGGACAGGGAGGTAATTCACCCCTCCACTTT. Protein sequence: CASSVGQGGNSPLHF.

The CDR3 sequence is CASSQGPGQINEKLFF. In DNA form, the CDR3 reads TGCGCCAGCAGCCAAGGGCCGGGACAGATTAATGAAAAACTGTTTTTT. The chain uses TRBV4-1 and TRBJ1-4; 7 bases are a match to TRBD1. After removal of 1 base from V and 4 bases from J, the junction contained 6 bases not matched to a gene. The CDR3 consists of 16 residues. Germline CDR1 reads MGHRA; CDR2 reads YSYEKL.

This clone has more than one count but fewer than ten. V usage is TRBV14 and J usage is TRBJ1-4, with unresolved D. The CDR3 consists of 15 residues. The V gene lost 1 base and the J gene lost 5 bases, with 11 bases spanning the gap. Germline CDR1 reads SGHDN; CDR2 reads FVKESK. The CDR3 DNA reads TGTGCCAGCAGCCAAGGAATCCTATTGAATGAAAAACTGTTTTTT. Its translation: CASSQGILLNEKLFF.

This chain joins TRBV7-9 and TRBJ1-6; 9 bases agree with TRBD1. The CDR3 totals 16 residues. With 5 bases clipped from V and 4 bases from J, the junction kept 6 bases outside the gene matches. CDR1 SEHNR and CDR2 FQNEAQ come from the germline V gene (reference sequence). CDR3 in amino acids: CASSPTDRGYNSPLHF. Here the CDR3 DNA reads TGTGCCAGCAGCCCCACGGACAGGGGTTATAATTCACCCCTCCACTTT.

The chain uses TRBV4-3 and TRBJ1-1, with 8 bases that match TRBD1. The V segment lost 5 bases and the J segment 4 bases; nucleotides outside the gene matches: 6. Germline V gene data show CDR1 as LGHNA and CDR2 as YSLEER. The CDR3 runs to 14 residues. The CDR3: CASSTRGRGTEAFF. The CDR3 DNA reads TGCGCCAGCAGCACCAGGGGGCGAGGCACTGAAGCTTTCTTT.

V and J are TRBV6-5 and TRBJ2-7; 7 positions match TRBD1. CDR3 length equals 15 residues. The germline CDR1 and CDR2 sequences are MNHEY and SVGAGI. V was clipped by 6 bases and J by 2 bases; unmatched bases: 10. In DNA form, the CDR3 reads TGTGCCAGCAGCACCGAACAGGGGAAACCCTACGAGCAGTACTTC. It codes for CASSTEQGKPYEQYF.

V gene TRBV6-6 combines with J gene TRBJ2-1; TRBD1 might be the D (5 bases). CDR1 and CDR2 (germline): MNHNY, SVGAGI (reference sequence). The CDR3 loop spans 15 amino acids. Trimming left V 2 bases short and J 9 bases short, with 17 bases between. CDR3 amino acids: CASSYGQGTRGEQFF. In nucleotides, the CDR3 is TGTGCCAGCAGTTACGGTCAGGGTACAAGGGGTGAGCAGTTCTTC.

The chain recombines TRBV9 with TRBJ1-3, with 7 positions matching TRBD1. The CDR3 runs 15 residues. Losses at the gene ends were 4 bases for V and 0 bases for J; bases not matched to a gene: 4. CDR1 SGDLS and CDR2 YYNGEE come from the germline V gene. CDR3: CASSRQGHSGNTIYF. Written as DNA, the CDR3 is TGTGCCAGCAGCAGACAGGGCCACTCTGGAAACACCATATATTTT.